The clone carrying this T cell receptor (beta chain) was observed a few times. In assigning cohorts, the study relied on participant-reported clinical history. Two consecutive negative NP/OP PCR tests, clearance, or resolved symptoms defined Cohort 3 recovery. The sample comes from a study of blood T cell repertoires in COVID-19. Study summary: Some COVID-19 samples were acute and others convalescent; all came from the United States, Italy and Spain.

In the original analysis: Quantification of nucleated cells was approximated via reference gene primer amplification. The assay was immunoSEQ multiplex PCR, and TCRdb's table has in-frame clones only and misses some. That table supplies the V and J calls and clone size; D and trimming were determined from the DNA. The profile shows 200,000 to 250,000 clones, over 65% of them singletons. The CDR3 runs to 13 residues. Trimming left V 6 bases short and J 6 bases short, with 15 bases between. The germline gives CDR1 SEHNR, CDR2 FQNEAQ (reference sequence). Sequenced input: PBMCs or T cells enriched from blood (not recorded which). The V gene is TRBV7-9, the J gene TRBJ2-7; D is perhaps TRBD1 (6 bases). The clonotype comes from an older woman who had recovered from COVID-19. The DNA of the CDR3 is TGTGCCAGCAGTGGACAGAGCATCGGCGAGCAGTACTTC. Protein sequence: CASSGQSIGEQYF.